This record looks at one T cell receptor (beta chain) sequence and its context. Antigen: not known. Germline V gene sequence: CDR1 SNHLY, CDR2 FYNNEI. The length of the CDR3 is 16 residues. V dropped 4 bases and J dropped 0; count of bases not matched to a gene: 7. This sample was included in a study of Graves' ophthalmopathy and Graves' hyperthyroidism. The study, taken as a whole, reports: Most thyroid-expanded clonotypes exceeding 0.001 frequency were also found in blood. Discrimination between ophthalmopathy and stable hyperthyroidism by a 13-signature model showed nearly 90% sensitivity and 70% to 82% specificity.

Researchers turned away patients with other autoimmune diseases, uncontrolled infections, pregnancy or lactation. Orbital computed tomography, thyroid ultrasound, TRAb, serum thyroxine and clinical symptoms formed the basis of diagnosis. The sequenced template was RNA, covering the TCR beta CDR3 region. The first round was an RT-PCR with HTBI primers, and the second round was a multiplex PCR. Each CDR3 protein gets one entry after TCRdb re-called the multiplex PCR reads with MiXCR. The data contain a few hundred thousand distinct CDR3 sequences, 20% to 25% of them singletons. Sequences were obtained from peripheral blood. This clonotype was obtained from a woman aged 45-59 years with Graves' ophthalmopathy. This chain links TRBV2 with TRBJ2-3; 7 nucleotides line up with TRBD2. In DNA, the CDR3 is TGTGCCAGCAGTGGGACCCTAGCGGCTAGCACAGATACGCAGTATTTT. The encoded protein is CASSGTLAASTDTQYF.